A selection of T cell receptor beta chains follows, all from one sample in a study of naive and memory T cell subsets. From the 5' RACE reads, TCRdb called clonotypes with MiXCR, one entry per CDR3 protein. The table lists around 48,000 distinct CDR3 sequences, about 4.4% of them singletons. These receptor sequences come from a female donor in good health. CDR3s include the opening cysteine and the closing phenylalanine or tryptophan. D genes are given only for firm matches. Clone size is not always given. Where it is, it says once, few, many or a class for expanded clones.

TRBV5-6	TRBJ2-7	-	many	TGTGCCAGCAGCTCCGGGCCGAAGCCCTACGAGCAGTACTTC	CASSSGPKPYEQYF
TRBV7-7	TRBJ2-2	-	many	TGTGCTAGCAGCTTAGTTTTCGGGAACACCGGGGAGCTGTTTTTT	CASSLVFGNTGELFF
TRBV5-6	TRBJ1-2	TRBD1	few	TGTGCCAGCAGCTTGGGACAGGGTTTCTATGGCTACACCTTC	CASSLGQGFYGYTF
TRBV20-1	TRBJ1-2	-	many	TGCAGTGCTAGAGGGTCGGGAGGGAAGGGCGACACCTTC	CSARGSGGKGDTF
TRBV4-2	TRBJ2-1	-	many	TGTGCCAGCAGCCAAGCCGGGGGCCTAGCGTCCTACAATGAGCAGTTCTTC	CASSQAGGLASYNEQFF
TRBV12-3/TRBV12-4	TRBJ2-3	TRBD1	many	TGTGCCAGCAGAATAGACAGGGCAGATACGCAGTATTTT	CASRIDRADTQYF
TRBV15	TRBJ2-7	-	many	TGTGCCACCAGCAGAGGGCCTATCCTAGACGAGCAGTACTTC	CATSRGPILDEQYF
TRBV6-6	TRBJ1-1	TRBD1	many	TGTGCCAGCAGCCCATTATGGACAGGTCAGACGAACACTGAAGCTTTCTTT	CASSPLWTGQTNTEAFF
TRBV7-2	TRBJ2-5	-	many	TGTGCCAGCAGCTTGACAGTCCCACAAGAGACCCAGTACTTC	CASSLTVPQETQYF
TRBV7-6	TRBJ2-2	-	many	TGTGCCAGCCTCCGCTGGGGCGGGGAGCTGTTTTTT	CASLRWGGELFF
TRBV24-1	TRBJ2-5	TRBD1	many	TGTGCCACCAGTGAATTAGTGACAGGGGGATCAGAGACCCAGTACTTC	CATSELVTGGSETQYF
TRBV7-2	TRBJ2-7	-	many	TGTGCCAGCAGCCGGGACCACTCCTACGAGCAGTACTTC	CASSRDHSYEQYF
TRBV20-1	TRBJ2-1	TRBD2	many	TGCAGTGCTAGGCCGGGGACTAGCGGAATTTACAATGAGCAGTTCTTC	CSARPGTSGIYNEQFF
TRBV6-2/TRBV6-3	TRBJ1-1	TRBD1	-	TGTGCCAGCAGTTACGCGACAGGGGGAAACACTGAAGCTTTCTTT	CASSYATGGNTEAFF
TRBV6-2/TRBV6-3	TRBJ2-7	TRBD2	many	TGTGCCAGCAGTTACAAGCCTAGCGGGAGTATATCCTACGAGCAGTACTTC	CASSYKPSGSISYEQYF
TRBV5-1	TRBJ2-7	-	many	TGCGCCAGCAGCTCGGGACTCCTGAGGAGCTCCTACGAGCAGTACTTC	CASSSGLLRSSYEQYF
TRBV7-3	TRBJ1-5	-	many	TGTGCCAGCAGCTTAAGTCTAGGTCAGCCCCAGCATTTT	CASSLSLGQPQHF
TRBV7-9	TRBJ2-5	-	many	TGTGCCAGCAGCCTCATAGAGACCCAGTACTTC	CASSLIETQYF
TRBV6-5	TRBJ1-1	-	many	TGTGCCAGCGCCCTGGGAACAGGGAATGGAGTTGAAGCTTTCTTT	CASALGTGNGVEAFF
TRBV20-1	TRBJ2-7	TRBD2	few	TGCAGTGCTAGAGATGGGGAAAGCGGGAGGGCCTTATCTAGGGCCTACGAGCAGTACTTC	CSARDGESGRALSRAYEQYF
TRBV20-1	TRBJ1-6	-	many	TGCAGTGTCCCGGAGAGACGCTCCTATAATTCACCCCTCCACTTT	CSVPERRSYNSPLHF
TRBV18	TRBJ2-1	TRBD1	many	TGTGCCAGCTCAGGGACAGTAAACAATGAGCAGTTCTTC	CASSGTVNNEQFF
TRBV30	TRBJ2-7	TRBD2	many	TGTGCCTGGAGTCCGTGGACTAGCGGAGCTTACGAGCAGTACTTC	CAWSPWTSGAYEQYF
TRBV6-1	TRBJ2-3	TRBD1	many	TGTGCCAGCAGTGAAAGGTCGACGGCCGGGACAGTAGTCACAGATACGCAGTATTTT	CASSERSTAGTVVTDTQYF
TRBV11-2	TRBJ1-6	TRBD1	few	TGTGCCAGCAGCCAAGGGACAGGGGCCGGCCGTCTAGGGAATTCACCCCTCCACTTT	CASSQGTGAGRLGNSPLHF
TRBV29-1	TRBJ1-1	-	few	TGCAGCGTTGAAAAAGTTAAAGCTTTCTTT	CSVEKVKAFF
TRBV5-1	TRBJ2-6	-	many	TGCGCCAGCAGCTTGGCTGGGGCCAACGTCCTGACTTTC	CASSLAGANVLTF
TRBV2	TRBJ2-1	-	many	TGTGCCAGCAGTGAGAGTCTGGGGGCCAATGAGCAGTTCTTC	CASSESLGANEQFF
TRBV28	TRBJ2-7	-	many	TGTGCCAGCAGTTTGAAGACTTTTACCCGATTGCTATACGAGCAGTACTTC	CASSLKTFTRLLYEQYF
TRBV12-3/TRBV12-4	TRBJ2-5	-	many	TGTGCCAGCACAGCGGGACAGGCCACTCTTGCGGCCCAGTACTTC	CASTAGQATLAAQYF
TRBV28	TRBJ2-1	-	many	TGTGCCAGCAGTCGAGGGTATGAGCAGTTCTTC	CASSRGYEQFF
TRBV29-1	TRBJ1-5	-	few	TGCAGCGTTACTCTGGGAGGGCTCAGCAATCAGCCCCAGCATTTT	CSVTLGGLSNQPQHF
TRBV11-2	TRBJ1-4	-	many	TGTGCCAGCAGCCGGGGCAGAGCAAATGAAAAACTGTTTTTT	CASSRGRANEKLFF
TRBV20-1	TRBJ1-5	TRBD1	-	TGCAGTGCCAGCGGGACAGCAACTAAATTCAATCAGCCCCAGCATTTT	CSASGTATKFNQPQHF
TRBV6-4	TRBJ2-1	-	many	TGTGCCAGCAGTGAGGGCGATGGAGGGTACAATGAGCAGTTCTTC	CASSEGDGGYNEQFF
TRBV4-1	TRBJ1-2	-	many	TGCGCCAGCAGCCAAGATCGGAGGACAGTCTATGGCTACACCTTC	CASSQDRRTVYGYTF
TRBV7-3	TRBJ2-3	-	many	TGTGCCAGCAGCTTACTAGGGGGAGCAGATACGCAGTATTTT	CASSLLGGADTQYF
TRBV23-1	TRBJ2-4	-	many	TGCGCCAGCAGTCAGTTTGTGGAGGGAAGTAGGGCCAAAAACATTCAGTACTTC	CASSQFVEGSRAKNIQYF
TRBV12-3/TRBV12-4	TRBJ2-1	TRBD2	many	TGTGCCAGCACCTCACCCAGGACTAGCGGGAGAATTAGGCAGTTCTTC	CASTSPRTSGRIRQFF
TRBV6-1	TRBJ2-3	TRBD2	many	TGTGCCACACGCCCGGGACTAGCGTCAGATACGCAGTATTTT	CATRPGLASDTQYF
TRBV28	TRBJ1-1	-	many	TGTGCCAGCAGTTTATCGCGCCGGCCGGAAGCTTTCTTT	CASSLSRRPEAFF
TRBV12-2	TRBJ1-5	-	many	TGTGCAAGTCGCTTTGATCAGGGTAGCAATCAGCCCCAGCATTTT	CASRFDQGSNQPQHF
TRBV25-1	TRBJ2-3	-	many	TGTGCCAGCACCAATTCCTATACGCAGTATTTT	CASTNSYTQYF
TRBV6-4	TRBJ1-1	-	many	TGTGCCAGCAGTGACGGGAAATCGAACACTGAAGCTTTCTTT	CASSDGKSNTEAFF
TRBV14	TRBJ2-1	-	-	TGTGCCAGCAGCCAAGAGGCTAGCTACAATGAGCAGTTCTTC	CASSQEASYNEQFF
TRBV29-1	TRBJ1-1	TRBD1	many	TGCAGCGTTGAAAAGGGGGCGATGAACACTGAAGCTTTCTTT	CSVEKGAMNTEAFF
TRBV7-6	TRBJ2-2	TRBD1	many	TGTGCCAGCAGGTCATCCGGGACAGGGGGCACCGGGGAGCTGTTTTTT	CASRSSGTGGTGELFF
TRBV28	TRBJ1-5	TRBD1	few	TGTGCCAGCAGTTTGTTTGGACAGGCCGGGCTAAATCAGCCCCAGCATTTT	CASSLFGQAGLNQPQHF
TRBV6-5	TRBJ1-1	-	many	TGTGCCAGCAGTTACGGGGACATGAGATTGCCTGAAGCTTTCTTT	CASSYGDMRLPEAFF
TRBV4-3	TRBJ2-7	TRBD1	many	TGCGCCAGCAGCTCCCGGGACAGAACGGAGCAGTACTTC	CASSSRDRTEQYF
TRBV19	TRBJ2-5	TRBD1	many	TGTGCCAGTAGTATAAGGGACAGGGGACAAGAGACCCAGTACTTC	CASSIRDRGQETQYF
TRBV5-1	TRBJ2-1	TRBD2	many	TGCGCCAGCAGCCCGGGACTAGCGTTAGTCGATGAGCAGTTCTTC	CASSPGLALVDEQFF
TRBV11-2	TRBJ1-1	-	many	TGTGCCAGCAGCTTAGTTCGCCGGGCGAACACTGAAGCTTTCTTT	CASSLVRRANTEAFF
TRBV27	TRBJ2-3	-	few	TGTGCCAGCAGTTTACTTGCCAACCTCTACACAGATACGCAGTATTTT	CASSLLANLYTDTQYF